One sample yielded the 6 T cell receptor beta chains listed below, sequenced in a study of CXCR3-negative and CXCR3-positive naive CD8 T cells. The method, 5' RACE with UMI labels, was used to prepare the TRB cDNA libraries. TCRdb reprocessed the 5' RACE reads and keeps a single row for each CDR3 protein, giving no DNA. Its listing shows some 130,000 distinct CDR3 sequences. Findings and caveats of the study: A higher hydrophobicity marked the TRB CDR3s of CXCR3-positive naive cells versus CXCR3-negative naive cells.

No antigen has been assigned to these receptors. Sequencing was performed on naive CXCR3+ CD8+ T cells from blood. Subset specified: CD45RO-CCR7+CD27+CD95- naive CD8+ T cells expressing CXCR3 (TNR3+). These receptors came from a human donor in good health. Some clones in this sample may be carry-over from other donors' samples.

The CDR3 is CATSRGRGGYHTEAFF. The rearrangement links TRBV15 to TRBJ1-1; TCRdb names TRBD1, which stays unverified in the absence of DNA. Germline CDR1 is LNHNV and CDR2 is YYDKDF (reference sequence). The CDR3 spans 16 residues.

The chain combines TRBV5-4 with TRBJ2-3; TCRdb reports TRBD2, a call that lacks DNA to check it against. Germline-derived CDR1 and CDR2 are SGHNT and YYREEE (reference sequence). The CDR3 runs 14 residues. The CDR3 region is CASSLWLAGETQYF.

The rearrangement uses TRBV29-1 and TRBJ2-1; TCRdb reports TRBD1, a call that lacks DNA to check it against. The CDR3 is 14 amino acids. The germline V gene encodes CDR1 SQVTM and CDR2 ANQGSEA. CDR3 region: CSVVQQANYNEQFF.

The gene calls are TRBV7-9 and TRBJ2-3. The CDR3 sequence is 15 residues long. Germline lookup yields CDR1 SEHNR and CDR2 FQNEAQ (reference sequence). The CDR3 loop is CASSPSGSLVDTQYF.

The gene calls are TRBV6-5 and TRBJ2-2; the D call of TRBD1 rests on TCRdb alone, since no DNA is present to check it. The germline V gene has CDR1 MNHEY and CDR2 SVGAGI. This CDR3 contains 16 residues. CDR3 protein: CASSYPKTGGTGELFF.

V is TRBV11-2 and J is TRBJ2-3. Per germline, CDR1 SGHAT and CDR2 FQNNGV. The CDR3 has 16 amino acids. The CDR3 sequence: CASSLGWSASTDTQYF. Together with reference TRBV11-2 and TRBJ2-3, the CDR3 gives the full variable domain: EAGVAQSPRYKIIEKRQSVAFWCNPISGHATLYWYQQILGQGPKLLIQFQNNGVVDDSQLPKDRFSAERLKGVDSTLKIQPAKLEDSAVYLCASSLGWSASTDTQYFGPGTRLTVL.